Below, 10 T cell receptor beta chains from the same sample are listed, as sequenced in a study of identical twins. From the 5' RACE reads, TCRdb called clonotypes with MiXCR, one entry per CDR3 protein. This repertoire shows roughly 710,000 distinct CDR3 sequences, around 6.1% found once; its top ten account for roughly 1.8%. Source material: naive T cells sorted from blood. The receptors here all came from a young man in good health.

This clonotype was seen repeatedly, ten times or more. The V gene is TRBV24-1, the J gene TRBJ2-5; 8 bases align to TRBD1. With V trimmed by 3 bases and J by 5 bases, 7 bases remained unmatched. The CDR3 length is 15 residues. Germline loops: CDR1 KGHDR, CDR2 SFDVKD. The CDR3 sequence is CATSDQGTGRETQYF. CDR3 sequence (DNA): TGTGCCACCAGTGATCAAGGGACAGGCCGGGAGACCCAGTACTTC.

The CDR3: CASSQGIQAGEQYF. CDR3 DNA: TGTGCCAGCAGCCAAGGAATACAGGCGGGGGAGCAGTACTTC. V is TRBV4-2 and J is TRBJ2-7, with D possibly being TRBD2 (6 bases). The V gene lost 1 base and the J gene lost 7 bases, with 14 bases spanning the gap. This CDR3 has 14 amino acids. Germline lookup yields CDR1 LGHNA and CDR2 YNFKEQ.

This clonotype appeared a few times. The chain recombines TRBV20-1 with TRBJ2-1, with 11 bases aligning to TRBD2. V lost 6 bases to trimming and J lost 10 bases; unmatched junction nucleotides: 14. This CDR3 is built from 15 residues. Germline CDR1 and CDR2: DFQATT and SNEGSKA (reference sequence). Here the CDR3 reads CSALSLAGVVEEQFF. CDR3 coding DNA: TGCAGTGCCCTCTCACTAGCGGGGGTTGTGGAGGAGCAGTTCTTC.

Many counts were recorded for this clonotype. The chain is built from TRBV29-1 and TRBJ2-3; 7 positions agree with TRBD2. V was clipped by 3 bases and J by 5 bases; unmatched bases: 2. CDR1 is SQVTM, CDR2 ANQGSEA, per germline. CDR3 length: 12 amino acids. The CDR3 bases are TGCAGCGTTGAGTGGGGGGGAGATACGCAGTATTTT. This gives the protein CSVEWGGDTQYF.

This clonotype appeared many times. The genes are TRBV24-1 and TRBJ2-1; D may be TRBD1 (6 bases). The length of the CDR3 is 16 residues. Per the germline V gene, CDR1 is KGHDR and CDR2 is SFDVKD. The V end lost 4 bases, the J end lost 12 bases, and 24 bases lay between the germline ends. The CDR3 spells CATSDPVTGTPGGQFF. CDR3 coding DNA: TGTGCCACCAGTGACCCTGTTACAGGGACCCCCGGAGGGCAGTTCTTC.

Only a few counts were recorded for this clonotype. V usage is TRBV24-1 and J usage is TRBJ2-1; 10 nucleotides match TRBD1. J was trimmed by 6 bases and V by 6 bases; bases with no gene match: 10. CDR3 length equals 16 residues. The V gene's germline CDR1 is KGHDR and CDR2 SFDVKD. The DNA of the CDR3 is TGTGCCACCAGTCATAAACCGGGACAGGGGATCAATGAGCAGTTCTTC. This codes for CATSHKPGQGINEQFF.

The chain is built from TRBV7-2 and TRBJ2-1, with a weak D call TRBD2 (6 bases). CDR3 size: 14 residues. Germline CDR1 reads SGHTA; CDR2 reads FQGNSA. V was cut by 5 bases and J by 7 bases, with 15 bases left in between. The CDR3 region is CASSRDSSGNEQFF. The CDR3 coding sequence is TGTGCCAGCAGCCGGGACTCCAGCGGTAATGAGCAGTTCTTC.

This clonotype was picked up a small number of times. The rearrangement joins TRBV6-2 or TRBV6-3 to TRBJ2-1; TRBD2 matches 8 bases. V shed 5 bases and J 1 base; nucleotides not matched to a gene: 7. The CDR3 runs 16 residues. Germline V gene sequence: CDR1 MNHEY, CDR2 SVGEGT. The CDR3 reads CASSPNSGKSYNEQFF. As DNA, the CDR3 is TGTGCCAGCAGTCCTAATAGCGGGAAGTCCTACAATGAGCAGTTCTTC.

This clonotype was counted many times. The chain is built from TRBV5-1 and TRBJ2-2; no reliable D call. V shed 1 base and J shed 6 bases, with 16 bases lying between them. The CDR3 has 16 amino acids. Germline CDR1 is SGHRS and CDR2 is YFSETQ. The CDR3, as DNA: TGCGCCAGCAGCTTGTATCGGGCCCAGCGCTCCGGGGAGCTGTTTTTT. Translated, it gives CASSLYRAQRSGELFF.

This rearrangement joins TRBV12-3 or TRBV12-4 to TRBJ2-2; 13 bases map to TRBD2. V lost 6 bases, J lost 4 bases, and 8 bases stayed unmatched. The CDR3 is 17 amino acids. For the CDR3, the DNA is TGTGCCAGCAGGGAGACGGGGACTAGCGGGACCACCGGGGAGCTGTTTTTT. Its translation: CASRETGTSGTTGELFF.